This record covers a single TCR beta chain. Antigen specificity is unknown. TCRdb called the 5' RACE reads again in MiXCR, with one record for every CDR3 protein. The sample has approximately 300,000 distinct CDR3 sequences, around 11% seen once. Germline-derived CDR1 and CDR2 are LNHDA and SQIVND (reference sequence). Germline trimming cut 4 bases from V and 6 bases from J; bases unmatched to any gene: 12. The CDR3 sequence is 17 residues long. This entry comes from a study of T cells after yellow fever vaccination. Turning to the study itself: When fractions had low cell numbers, they were prepared with SMART-Seq v4 Ultra Low Input.

Regarding the study as a whole: Clonotypes appearing in both CD4 and CD8 compartments existed, and their share was small. Once the booster was given, most primary-vaccination clones reappeared, at approximately 97% for CD4 and approximately 88% for CD8.

This sequence joins TRBV19 and TRBJ2-2; 9 bases match TRBD2. This specimen was CD4+ T cells sorted from PBMCs, taken 45 days after the yellow fever booster vaccination. The receptor was derived from a man younger than 35 who received the YFV17D yellow fever vaccine. CDR3 coding DNA: TGTGCCAGTAGTAGGCGGGGGGGCCCTAGTAACTCCGGGGAGCTGTTTTTT. Its translation is CASSRRGGPSNSGELFF.